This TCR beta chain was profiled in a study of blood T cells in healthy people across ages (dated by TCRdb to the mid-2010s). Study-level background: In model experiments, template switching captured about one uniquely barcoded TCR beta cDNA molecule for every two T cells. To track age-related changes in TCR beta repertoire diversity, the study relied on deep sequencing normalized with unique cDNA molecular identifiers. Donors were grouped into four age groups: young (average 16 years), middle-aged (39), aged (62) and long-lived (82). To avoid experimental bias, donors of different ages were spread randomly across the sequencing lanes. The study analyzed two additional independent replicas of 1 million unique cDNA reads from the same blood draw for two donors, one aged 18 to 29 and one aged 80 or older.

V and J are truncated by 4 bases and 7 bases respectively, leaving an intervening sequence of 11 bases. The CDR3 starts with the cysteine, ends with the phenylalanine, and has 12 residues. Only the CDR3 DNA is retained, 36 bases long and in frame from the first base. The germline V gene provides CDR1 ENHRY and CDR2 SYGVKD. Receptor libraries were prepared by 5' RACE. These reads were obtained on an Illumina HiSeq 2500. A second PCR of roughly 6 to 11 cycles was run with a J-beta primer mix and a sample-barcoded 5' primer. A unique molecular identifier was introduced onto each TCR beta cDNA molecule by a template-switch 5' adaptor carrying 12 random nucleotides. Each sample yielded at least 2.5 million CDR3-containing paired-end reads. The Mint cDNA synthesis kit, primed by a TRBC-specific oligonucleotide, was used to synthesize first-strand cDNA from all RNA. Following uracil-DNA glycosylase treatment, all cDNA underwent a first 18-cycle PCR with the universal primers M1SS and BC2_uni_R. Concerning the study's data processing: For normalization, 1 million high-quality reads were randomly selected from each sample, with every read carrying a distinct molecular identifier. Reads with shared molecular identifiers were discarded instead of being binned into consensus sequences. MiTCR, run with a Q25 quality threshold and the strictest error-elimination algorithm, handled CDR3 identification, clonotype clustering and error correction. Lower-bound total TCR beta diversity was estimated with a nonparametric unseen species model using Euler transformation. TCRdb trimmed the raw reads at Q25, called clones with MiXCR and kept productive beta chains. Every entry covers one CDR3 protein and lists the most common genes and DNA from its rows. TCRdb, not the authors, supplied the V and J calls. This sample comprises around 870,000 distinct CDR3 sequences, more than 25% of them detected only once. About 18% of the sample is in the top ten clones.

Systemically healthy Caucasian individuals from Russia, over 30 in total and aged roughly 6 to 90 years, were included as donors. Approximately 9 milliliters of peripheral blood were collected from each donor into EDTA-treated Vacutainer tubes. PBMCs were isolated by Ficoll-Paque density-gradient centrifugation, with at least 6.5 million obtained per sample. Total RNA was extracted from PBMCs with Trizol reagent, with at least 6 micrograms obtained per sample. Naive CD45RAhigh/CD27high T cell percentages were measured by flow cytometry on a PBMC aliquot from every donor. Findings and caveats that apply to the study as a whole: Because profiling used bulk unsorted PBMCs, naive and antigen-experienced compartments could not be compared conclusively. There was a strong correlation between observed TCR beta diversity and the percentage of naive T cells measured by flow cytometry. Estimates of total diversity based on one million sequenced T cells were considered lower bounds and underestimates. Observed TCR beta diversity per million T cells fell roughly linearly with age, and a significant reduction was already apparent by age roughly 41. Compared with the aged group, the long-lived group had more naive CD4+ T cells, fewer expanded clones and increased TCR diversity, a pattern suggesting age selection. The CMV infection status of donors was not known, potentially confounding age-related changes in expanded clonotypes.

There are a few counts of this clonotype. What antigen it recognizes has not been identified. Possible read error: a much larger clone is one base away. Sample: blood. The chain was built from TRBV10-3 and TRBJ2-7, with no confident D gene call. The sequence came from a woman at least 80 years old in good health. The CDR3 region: CAISVGSNEQYF. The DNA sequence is TGTGCCATCAGTGTTGGTTCCAATGAGCAGTACTTC.